Only a few counts were recorded for the clone carrying this TCR delta chain. A read error is possible here, since a much larger clone lies one base away. This record belongs to a study of gamma-delta chains in newborns, infants, children. Study-level information: Microbial exposure reportedly drives polyclonal innate γδ T cell expansion after birth.

TCRdb made new clone calls on the reads using CATT. Of 3,000 to 3,500 delta-chain clones in the sample, around 2.7% are singletons; the top ten hold 5.5% to 7.5%. Germline V gene lookup returns CDR1 GEAIGNYY and CDR2 EKD. This CDR3 region has 18 residues. The chain joins TRDV2 to TRDJ1; 7 nucleotides agree with TRDD3. The TCR was taken from a child who was a newborn, infant or young child, either healthy, febrile or measles-vaccinated (not recorded which). Sequencing was performed on blood. The CDR3 sequence is CARDKLTGVLGYTDKLIF. Here the CDR3 DNA reads TGTGCCCGTGACAAACTCACTGGGGTCCTAGGGTACACCGATAAACTCATCTTT.